The 16 T cell receptor beta chains below come from one sample, sequenced in a study of shared clonotypes between healthy human individuals. Some clones are missing from TCRdb's copy, which holds only in-frame ones; the method was immunoSEQ multiplex PCR. The sample carries fewer than 550,000 clones, about 80% recorded once. Sample: PBMCs. These receptors were obtained from a middle-aged woman in good health. Some clones in this sample may be carry-over from other donors' samples.

The chain has TRBV7-8 and TRBJ1-2; TRBD1 is a possible D gene (5 bases). In germline, CDR1 is SGHVS, CDR2 FQNEAQ. The CDR3 extends over 14 amino acids. V dropped 4 bases and J dropped 5 bases, with 14 bases sitting between them. The CDR3 loop reads CASSSLGLTYGYTF. As DNA, the CDR3 is TGTGCCAGCAGCTCATTGGGACTGACTTATGGCTACACCTTC.

The chain has TRBV27 and TRBJ2-7; the D gene is possibly TRBD2 (6 bases). Trimming pared 5 bases from V and 1 base from J, leaving 18 bases between. Germline V lookup: CDR1 MNHEY, CDR2 SMNVEV (reference sequence). The CDR3 sequence is 16 residues long. The CDR3 nucleotides are TGTGCCAGCAGTCGCCGACCGGGACTTGTATCCTACGAGCAGTACTTC. Residues: CASSRRPGLVSYEQYF.

The gene calls are TRBV18 and TRBJ1-3, with D possibly matching TRBD1 (5 bases). The germline V gene has CDR1 KGHSH and CDR2 LQKENI. Trimming left V 3 bases short and J 2 bases short, with 17 bases between. This CDR3 is built from 17 residues. For the CDR3, the DNA is TGTGCCAGCTCACCCGAGATCACGGGCAGGGCTGGAAACACCATATATTTT. It yields the protein CASSPEITGRAGNTIYF.

The rearrangement links TRBV28 to TRBJ2-5, with TRBD2 as a possible D gene (6 bases). The DNA end lines up better with TRBJ2-7; the J call may be wrong. The CDR3 covers 13 residues. Germline CDR1 MDHEN, CDR2 SYDVKM. The CDR3 loop reads CASRGEASYEQYF. The CDR3 region has the DNA TGTGCCAGTAGAGGGGAGGCCTCCTACGAGCAGTACTTC.

The chain recombines TRBV20-1 with TRBJ2-4, with D hard to call. Germline-derived CDR1 and CDR2 are DFQATT and SNEGSKA (reference sequence). The germline V and J ends were trimmed by 1 base and 6 bases, with 1 base remaining between them. The CDR3 is made up of 10 amino acids. CDR3 sequence reads: CSARANIQYF. CDR3 nucleotide sequence: TGCAGTGCTAGAGCAAACATTCAGTACTTC.

J is TRBJ2-1 and V is TRBV7-9; D possibly corresponds to TRBD2 (5 bases). This CDR3 region has 18 residues. V gave up 5 bases and J gave up 5 bases, with 25 bases separating them. From germline, CDR1 is SEHNR and CDR2 FQNEAQ (reference sequence). The DNA for the CDR3 is TGTGCCAGCAGCCCAAGGAGGTTAGCCCGGGAAATAGACAATGAGCAGTTCTTC. Protein sequence: CASSPRRLAREIDNEQFF.

This clone was recorded a few times. V gene TRBV5-1 combines with J gene TRBJ2-1; the D gene is possibly TRBD2 (6 bases). The ends were cut back, 0 bases at V and 1 base at J, with 17 bases in the middle. The CDR3 length is 18 residues. Germline CDR1 reads SGHRS; CDR2 reads YFSETQ. This CDR3 reads CASSLAPTGLISYNEQFF. For the CDR3, the DNA is TGCGCCAGCAGCTTGGCCCCTACGGGACTTATATCCTACAATGAGCAGTTCTTC.

This chain's CDR3 is CSVEGRSPNEQFF. In DNA, the CDR3 is TGCAGCGTTGAGGGACGATCGCCCAATGAGCAGTTCTTC. The chain links TRBV29-1 to TRBJ2-1, with D tentatively TRBD1 or TRBD2 (5 bases each). Germline assignment: CDR1 SQVTM and CDR2 ANQGSEA. V was clipped by 3 bases and J by 6 bases, with 12 bases between them. This CDR3 region has 13 residues.

The chain links TRBV7-3 to TRBJ2-7; 9 bases align to TRBD2. CDR3 length equals 17 residues. Germline V gene data show CDR1 as SGHTA and CDR2 as FQGTGA. Trimming removed 5 bases from V and 5 bases from J; junction bases left unmatched: 16. The CDR3 sequence is CASSQTRETSGPHEQYF. In DNA form, the CDR3 reads TGTGCCAGCAGCCAGACCCGGGAGACTAGCGGTCCCCACGAGCAGTACTTC.

This rearrangement joins TRBV7-6 to TRBJ2-7; D unresolved. Germline assignment: CDR1 SGHVS and CDR2 FNYEAQ. The CDR3 has 13 amino acids. The V gene lost 8 bases and the J gene lost 2 bases, with 13 bases spanning the gap. CDR3 sequence: CASGASQTYEQYF. CDR3 bases: TGTGCCAGCGGCGCGTCACAAACCTACGAGCAGTACTTC.

The V call is TRBV30, the J call TRBJ1-5; D unresolved. Per germline, CDR1 GTSNPN and CDR2 SVGIG (reference sequence). The V and J ends lost 0 bases and 0 bases respectively, with 9 bases between them. This CDR3 comprises 15 residues. The CDR3 region has the DNA TGTGCCTGGAGTGTGGCAGTACCTAGCAATCAGCCCCAGCATTTT. Amino acid sequence: CAWSVAVPSNQPQHF.

The table lists this clone with a count of one. A much larger clone differs from this one at a single base, so this may be a read error. A read error is likely, as this CDR3 ends without the conserved phenylalanine or tryptophan. The rearrangement joins TRBV11-2 to TRBJ1-1; D not certain. The V gene's germline CDR1 is SGHAT and CDR2 FQNNGV. V was cut by 5 bases and J by 1 base, with 8 bases left in between. CDR3 length equals 13 residues. As DNA, the CDR3 is TGTGCCAGCAGCCCGCAACCGAACACTGAAGCTTTCTCT. It yields the protein CASSPQPNTEAFS.

This chain connects TRBV4-2 to TRBJ2-2; a possible D gene is TRBD1 (5 bases). Per germline, CDR1 LGHNA and CDR2 YNFKEQ. V was trimmed by 5 bases and J by 4 bases, leaving 14 bases between them. This CDR3 has 15 residues. DNA of the CDR3: TGTGCCAGCAGCATGAGCGAAAGGGGCACCGGGGAGCTGTTTTTT. This translates into CASSMSERGTGELFF.

The chain recombines TRBV28 with TRBJ1-2; D is unresolved. The ends were cut back, 6 bases at V and 3 bases at J, with 14 bases in the middle. CDR3 length equals 14 residues. CDR1 is MDHEN and CDR2 is SYDVKM in the germline V gene. Here the CDR3 DNA reads TGTGCCAGCAGCCACTCTCGTGGAGACTATGGCTACACCTTC. Translating it yields CASSHSRGDYGYTF.

The chain employs TRBV5-4 and TRBJ2-2, with 8 nucleotides matching TRBD2. Germline CDR1 is SGHNT and CDR2 is YYREEE (reference sequence). CDR3 size: 18 residues. The trim removed 3 bases at V and 1 base at J, leaving 11 bases unmatched. As DNA, the CDR3 is TGTGCCAGCAGCTCTTCCTCTAGCGGGTCAATGAACACCGGGGAGCTGTTTTTT. Translated: CASSSSSSGSMNTGELFF.

The chain employs TRBV2 and TRBJ2-2; 13 bases are shared with TRBD2. Germline assignment: CDR1 SNHLY and CDR2 FYNNEI. The CDR3 totals 16 residues. V was clipped by 6 bases and J by 4 bases; unmatched bases: 5. The chain's CDR3 is CASSGTSGRATGELFF. CDR3 in DNA: TGTGCCAGCAGCGGTACTAGCGGGAGGGCCACCGGGGAGCTGTTTTTT.